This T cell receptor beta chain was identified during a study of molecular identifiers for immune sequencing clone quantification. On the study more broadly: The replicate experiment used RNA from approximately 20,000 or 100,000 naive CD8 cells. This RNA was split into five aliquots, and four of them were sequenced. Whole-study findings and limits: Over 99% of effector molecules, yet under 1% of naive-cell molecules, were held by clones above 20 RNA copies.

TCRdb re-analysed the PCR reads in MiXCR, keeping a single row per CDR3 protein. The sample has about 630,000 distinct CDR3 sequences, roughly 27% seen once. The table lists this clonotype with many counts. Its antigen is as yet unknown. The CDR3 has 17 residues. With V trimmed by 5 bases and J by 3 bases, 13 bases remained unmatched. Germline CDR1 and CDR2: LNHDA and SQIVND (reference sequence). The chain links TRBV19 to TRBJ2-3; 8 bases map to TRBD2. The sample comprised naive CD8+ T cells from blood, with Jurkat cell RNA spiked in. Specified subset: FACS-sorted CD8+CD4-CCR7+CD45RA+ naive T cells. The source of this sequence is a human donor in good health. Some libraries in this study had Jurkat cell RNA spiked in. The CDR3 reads CASSPLGDSGATDTQYF. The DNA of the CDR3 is TGTGCCAGTAGTCCCCTGGGCGATAGCGGGGCTACAGATACGCAGTATTTT.